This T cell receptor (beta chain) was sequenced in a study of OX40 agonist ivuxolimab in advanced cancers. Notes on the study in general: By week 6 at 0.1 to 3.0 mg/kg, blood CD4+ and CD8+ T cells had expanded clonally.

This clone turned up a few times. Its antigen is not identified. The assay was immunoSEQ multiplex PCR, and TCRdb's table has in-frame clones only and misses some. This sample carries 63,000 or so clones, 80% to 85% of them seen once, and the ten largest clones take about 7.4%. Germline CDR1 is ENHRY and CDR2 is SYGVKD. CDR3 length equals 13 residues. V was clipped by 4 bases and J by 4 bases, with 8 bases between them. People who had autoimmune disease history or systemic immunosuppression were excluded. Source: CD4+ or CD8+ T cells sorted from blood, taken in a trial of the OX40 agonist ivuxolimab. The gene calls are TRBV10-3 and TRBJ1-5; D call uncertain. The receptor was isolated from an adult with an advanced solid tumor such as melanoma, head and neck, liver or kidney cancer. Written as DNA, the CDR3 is TGTGCCATCAGTGTCGACCATAATCAGCCCCAGCATTTT. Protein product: CAISVDHNQPQHF.